This TCR beta chain was identified during a study of blood T cell repertoires in COVID-19. Sequenced by immunoSEQ multiplex PCR; TCRdb stores in-frame clones only, minus some. The repertoire includes 260,000 or so clones, roughly 88% of them detected once, and 0.95% to 1.5% sits in the top ten. The receptor's source is a woman aged 40 to 50 with acute COVID-19. Sequencing was performed on PBMCs or T cells enriched from blood (not recorded which).

The CDR3 region has the DNA TGTGCCAGCCACGGACATAGCGGGAGCGGATCAGATACGCAGTATTTT. It specifies CASHGHSGSGSDTQYF. The J gene is TRBJ2-3, the V gene TRBV5-5, with 9 bases that match TRBD2. Trimming cost V 7 bases and J 4 bases; bases outside gene matches: 13. Germline CDR1 is SGHKS and CDR2 is YYEKEE (reference sequence). The CDR3 covers 16 residues.